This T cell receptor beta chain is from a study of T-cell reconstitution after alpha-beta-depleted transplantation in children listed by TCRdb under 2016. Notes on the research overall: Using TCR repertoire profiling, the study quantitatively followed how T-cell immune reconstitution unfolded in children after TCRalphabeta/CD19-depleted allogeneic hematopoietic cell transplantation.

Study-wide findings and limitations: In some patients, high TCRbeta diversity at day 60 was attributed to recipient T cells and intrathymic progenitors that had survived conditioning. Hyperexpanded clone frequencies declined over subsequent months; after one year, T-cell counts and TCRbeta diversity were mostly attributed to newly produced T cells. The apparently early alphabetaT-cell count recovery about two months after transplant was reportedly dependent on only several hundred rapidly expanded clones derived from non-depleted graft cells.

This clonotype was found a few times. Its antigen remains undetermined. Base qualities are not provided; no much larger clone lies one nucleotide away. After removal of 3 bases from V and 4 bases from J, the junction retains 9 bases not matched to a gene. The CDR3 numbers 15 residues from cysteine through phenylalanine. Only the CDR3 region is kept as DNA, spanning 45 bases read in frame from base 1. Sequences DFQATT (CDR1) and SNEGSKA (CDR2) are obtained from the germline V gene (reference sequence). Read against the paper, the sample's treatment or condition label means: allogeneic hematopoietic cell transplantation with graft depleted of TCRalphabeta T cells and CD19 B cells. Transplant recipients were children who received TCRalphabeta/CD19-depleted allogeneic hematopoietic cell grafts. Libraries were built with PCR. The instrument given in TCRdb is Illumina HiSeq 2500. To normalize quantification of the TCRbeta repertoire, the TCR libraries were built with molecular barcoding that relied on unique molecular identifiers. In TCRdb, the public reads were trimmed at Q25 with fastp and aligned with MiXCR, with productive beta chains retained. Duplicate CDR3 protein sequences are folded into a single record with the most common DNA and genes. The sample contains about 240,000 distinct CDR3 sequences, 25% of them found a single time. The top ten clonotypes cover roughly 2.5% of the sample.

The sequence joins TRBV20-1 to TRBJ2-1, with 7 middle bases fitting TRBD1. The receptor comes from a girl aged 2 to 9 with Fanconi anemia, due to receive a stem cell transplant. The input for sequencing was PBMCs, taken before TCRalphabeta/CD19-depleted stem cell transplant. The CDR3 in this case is CSAREGTAQYNEQFF. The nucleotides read TGCAGTGCTAGGGAAGGGACAGCGCAATACAATGAGCAGTTCTTC.